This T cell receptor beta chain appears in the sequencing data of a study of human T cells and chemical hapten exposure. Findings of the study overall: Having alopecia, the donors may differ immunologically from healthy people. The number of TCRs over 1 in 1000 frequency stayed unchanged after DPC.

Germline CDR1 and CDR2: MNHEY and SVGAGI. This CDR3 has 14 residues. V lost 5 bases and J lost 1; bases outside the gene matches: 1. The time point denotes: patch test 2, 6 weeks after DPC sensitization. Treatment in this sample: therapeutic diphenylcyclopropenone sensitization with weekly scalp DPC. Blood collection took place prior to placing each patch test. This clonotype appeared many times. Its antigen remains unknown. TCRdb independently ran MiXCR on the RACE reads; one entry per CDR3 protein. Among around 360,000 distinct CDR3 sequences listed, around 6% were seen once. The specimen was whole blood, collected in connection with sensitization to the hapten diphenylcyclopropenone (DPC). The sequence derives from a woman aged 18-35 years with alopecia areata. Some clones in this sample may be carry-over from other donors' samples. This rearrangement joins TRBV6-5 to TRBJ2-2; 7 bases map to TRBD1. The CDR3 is CASSRQGNTGELFF. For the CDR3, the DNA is TGTGCCAGCAGTCGACAGGGGAACACCGGGGAGCTGTTTTTT.